This T cell receptor beta chain was recovered during a study of T cell changes during pregnancy in multiple sclerosis. J lost 2 bases, V lost 5 bases, and 9 bases had no gene match. The CDR3 is made up of 15 amino acids. Germline V gives CDR1 SEHNR, CDR2 FQNEAQ (reference sequence). Here immunoSEQ multiplex PCR was the method, and the copy in TCRdb shows in-frame clones only, minus some. Of roughly 93,000 clones listed, around 93% are singletons. The chain uses TRBV7-9 and TRBJ2-7; 7 bases agree with TRBD1. The receptor comes from a female donor with multiple sclerosis, enrolled in a pregnancy study. Sequenced here: peripheral blood, sampled before pregnancy. The DNA of the CDR3 is TGTGCCAGCAGCAGACGACAGGGATTCCCCTACGAGCAGTACTTC. This encodes CASSRRQGFPYEQYF.